This T cell receptor (beta chain) was sequenced in a study of cytomegalovirus exposure and HLA in healthy donors. This clone was seen once. The CDR3 consists of 15 residues. The V gene's germline CDR1 is SGHRS and CDR2 YFSETQ. The V and J ends lost 2 bases and 4 bases, in that order; junction bases with no gene match: 6. Healthy bone marrow donors made up the cohort. Primers: 60 Vbeta forward and 13 Jbeta reverse. TCRdb keeps only in-frame clones here, not all; method: immunoSEQ multiplex PCR. The profile shows about 130,000 clones, approximately 80% of them singletons. This clonotype originated in a man between 35 and 55 years old in good health and CMV-seronegative. The chain couples TRBV5-1 to TRBJ2-1; TRBD2 matches at 7 bases. The sample taken for sequencing was PBMCs. CDR3 DNA sequence: TGCGCCAGCAGCTTTGGGGGGGGTTTTTACAATGAGCAGTTCTTC. Translated, it gives CASSFGGGFYNEQFF.